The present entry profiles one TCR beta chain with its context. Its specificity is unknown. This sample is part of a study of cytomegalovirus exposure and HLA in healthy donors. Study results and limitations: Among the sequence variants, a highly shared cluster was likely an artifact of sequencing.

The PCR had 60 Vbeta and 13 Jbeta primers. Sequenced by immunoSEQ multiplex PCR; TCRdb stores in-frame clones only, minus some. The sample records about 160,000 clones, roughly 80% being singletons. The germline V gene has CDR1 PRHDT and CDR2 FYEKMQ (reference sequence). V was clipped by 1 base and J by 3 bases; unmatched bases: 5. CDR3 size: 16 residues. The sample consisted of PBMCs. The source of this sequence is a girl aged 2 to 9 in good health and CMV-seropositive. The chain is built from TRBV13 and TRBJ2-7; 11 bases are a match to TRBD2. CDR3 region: CASSLDPGTSGYEQYF. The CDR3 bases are TGTGCCAGCAGCTTAGACCCTGGGACTAGCGGCTACGAGCAGTACTTC.